Each of the 23 T cell receptor beta chains below was sequenced from the same sample in a study of blood T cell repertoires in COVID-19. Sequencing was performed with immunoSEQ multiplex PCR; in TCRdb, only in-frame clones are kept and a portion is missing. The table shows about 190,000 clones, with 84% occurring only once. The sequenced material came from peripheral blood. Every receptor here comes from a woman in her seventies with active or convalescent COVID-19.

The chain's CDR3 is CASSPSIRQGFRETQYF. The CDR3 region has the DNA TGTGCCAGCAGCCCTTCGATAAGACAGGGATTTAGAGAGACCCAGTACTTC. The V call is TRBV7-9, the J call TRBJ2-5; 7 nucleotides align to TRBD1. Unmatched junction bases numbered 16, after V lost 5 bases and J lost 4 bases. Germline CDR1 SEHNR, CDR2 FQNEAQ (reference sequence). The CDR3 loop spans 17 amino acids.

The chain is built from TRBV5-4 and TRBJ1-2; no firm D call. Trimming removed 1 base from V and 4 bases from J, with 5 bases in between. This CDR3 has 12 amino acids. Germline V gene sequence: CDR1 SGHNT, CDR2 YYREEE (reference sequence). CDR3 bases: TGTGCCAGCAGCTTGTCTTCCTATGGCTACACCTTC. This gives the protein CASSLSSYGYTF. The full variable domain, its missing parts supplied by reference TRBV5-4 and TRBJ1-2, is ETGVTQSPTHLIKTRGQQVTLRCSSQSGHNTVSWYQQALGQGPQFIFQYYREEENGRGNFPPRFSGLQFPNYSSELNVNALELDDSALYLCASSLSSYGYTFGSGTRLTVV.

The V call is TRBV18, the J call TRBJ1-3; D is unresolved. The CDR3 totals 15 residues. Germline CDR1 is KGHSH and CDR2 is LQKENI. V lost 3 bases to trimming and J lost 9 bases, with 18 bases between them. In DNA form, the CDR3 reads TGTGCCAGCTCACCGGGCCCAGACATAATAGGCACCATATATTTT. Translated: CASSPGPDIIGTIYF.

This clone is large in the sample. The chain recombines TRBV14 with TRBJ2-7; possibly TRBD1 for D (5 bases). The CDR3 loop spans 13 amino acids. Trimming removed 0 bases at V and 4 bases at J, with 7 bases between. Germline CDR1 reads SGHDN; CDR2 reads FVKESK. The CDR3: CASSQDRVYEQYF. DNA of the CDR3: TGTGCCAGCAGCCAAGACAGGGTTTACGAGCAGTACTTC.

The genes are TRBV6-5 and TRBJ2-2, with D hard to call. CDR3 size: 15 residues. Trimming removed 0 bases at V and 2 bases at J, with 7 bases between. From germline, CDR1 is MNHEY and CDR2 SVGAGI. As DNA, the CDR3 is TGTGCCAGCAGTTACTCGCGCACTAACACCGGGGAGCTGTTTTTT. As protein: CASSYSRTNTGELFF.

The CDR3 DNA reads TGTGCCAGTATCGACCAGGGCCGTGGCCACATTCAGTACTTC. Encoded protein: CASIDQGRGHIQYF. The genes are TRBV19 and TRBJ2-4, with a tentative D call TRBD1 (5 bases). The V end lost 7 bases, the J end lost 8 bases, and 18 bases lay between the germline ends. In germline, CDR1 is LNHDA, CDR2 SQIVND (reference sequence). This CDR3 has 14 amino acids.

The J gene is TRBJ1-2, the V gene TRBV5-6; TRBD1 aligns across 8 bases. The trim removed 0 bases at V and 3 bases at J, leaving 4 bases unmatched. The germline V gene has CDR1 SGHDT and CDR2 YYEEEE. This CDR3 has 15 amino acids. CDR3 sequence reads: CASSLGQGIHYGYTF. As DNA, the CDR3 is TGTGCCAGCAGCTTGGGACAGGGGATCCACTATGGCTACACCTTC. Full variable domain (missing parts from reference TRBV5-6 and TRBJ1-2): DAGVTQSPTHLIKTRGQQVTLRCSPKSGHDTVSWYQQALGQGPQFIFQYYEEEERQRGNFPDRFSGHQFPNYSSELNVNALLLGDSALYLCASSLGQGIHYGYTFGSGTRLTVV.

This chain uses TRBV23-1 with TRBJ2-7; 10 bases match TRBD2. TRBV23-1 is marked as an open reading frame, function uncertain. The CDR3 extends over 17 amino acids. The J segment lost 4 bases and the V segment lost 0 bases, leaving 9 bases of the junction unmatched. CDR3 sequence: CASSQSGELAGLYEQYF. The CDR3 nucleotides are TGCGCCAGCAGTCAATCCGGAGAACTAGCGGGACTATACGAGCAGTACTTC.

J is TRBJ2-2 and V is TRBV19; D is perhaps TRBD2 (6 bases). Per germline, CDR1 LNHDA and CDR2 SQIVND (reference sequence). The CDR3 runs 14 residues. The germline V and J ends were trimmed by 8 bases and 7 bases, with 17 bases remaining between them. CDR3 sequence: CASGGGGYNGELFF. DNA for the CDR3: TGTGCCAGTGGAGGAGGAGGGTATAACGGGGAGCTGTTTTTT.

The chain combines TRBV19 with TRBJ1-6; 9 bases are shared with TRBD1. Trimming took 1 base from V and 7 from J; bases not matched to a gene: 5. The CDR3 spans 16 residues. In germline, CDR1 is LNHDA, CDR2 SQIVND (reference sequence). The DNA of the CDR3 is TGTGCCAGTAGTATAGGAGCCGGACAGGGGAATTCACCCCTCCACTTT. Translated: CASSIGAGQGNSPLHF.

This chain links TRBV9 with TRBJ2-3, with 8 bases lining up with TRBD1. The germline CDR1 and CDR2 sequences are SGDLS and YYNGEE. The CDR3 runs to 15 residues. With 4 bases clipped from V and 2 bases from J, the junction kept 6 bases outside the gene matches. CDR3: CASSPGGGFTDTQYF. CDR3 sequence (DNA): TGTGCCAGCAGCCCAGGGGGCGGGTTCACAGATACGCAGTATTTT.

V usage is TRBV2 and J usage is TRBJ1-4, with TRBD1 matching 11 bases. CDR1 is SNHLY, CDR2 FYNNEI, per germline. The CDR3 length is 15 residues. Trimming took 3 bases from V and 6 from J; bases not matched to a gene: 3. The CDR3 DNA is TGTGCCAGCAGTGAGGGACAGGGGGGATATGAAAAACTGTTTTTT. Its translation: CASSEGQGGYEKLFF.

The table lists this clone with a few counts. The V gene is TRBV24-1, the J gene TRBJ1-3, with no clear D. The length of the CDR3 is 14 residues. V was pared by 2 bases and J by 4 bases, with 8 bases between. Germline-derived CDR1 and CDR2 are KGHDR and SFDVKD. The CDR3 loop reads CATSDWPTGNTIYF. The CDR3 DNA reads TGTGCCACCAGTGATTGGCCCACCGGAAACACCATATATTTT.

V gene TRBV19 combines with J gene TRBJ2-1; 10 bases are a match to TRBD2. Per the germline V gene, CDR1 is LNHDA and CDR2 is SQIVND (reference sequence). CDR3 size: 15 residues. Germline trimming cut 5 bases from V and 3 bases from J; bases unmatched to any gene: 4. The CDR3 DNA is TGTGCCAGTAGTCCCTGGACTAGCGGCTACAATGAGCAGTTCTTC. Translating gives CASSPWTSGYNEQFF.

This clone was counted between two and nine times. The gene calls are TRBV11-1 and TRBJ2-3; 13 nucleotides align to TRBD2. Germline V lookup: CDR1 SGHAT, CDR2 FQDESV (reference sequence). V dropped 4 bases and J dropped 5; count of bases not matched to a gene: 6. The CDR3 sequence is 16 residues long. In DNA form, the CDR3 reads TGTGCCAGCAGCTCATGGACTAGCGGGAGAGAAGATACGCAGTATTTT. This gives the protein CASSSWTSGREDTQYF.

This sequence joins TRBV3-1 (or the pseudogene TRBV3-2) and TRBJ2-5; D may be TRBD1 (6 bases). Trimming removed 4 bases from V and 4 bases from J, with 10 bases in between. Germline loops: CDR1 LGHDT, CDR2 YNNKEL (reference sequence). CDR3 size: 13 residues. The DNA for the CDR3 is TGTGCCAGCAGCCCGCAGGGGTTAGAGACCCAGTACTTC. This gives the protein CASSPQGLETQYF.

The chain employs TRBV7-9 and TRBJ2-7, with 8 nucleotides matching TRBD1. The CDR3 has 13 amino acids. CDR1 is SEHNR and CDR2 is FQNEAQ in the germline V gene (reference sequence). With V trimmed by 5 bases and J by 2 bases, 2 bases remained unmatched. The CDR3 DNA reads as TGTGCCAGCAGCCCACAGGGGGCCTACGAGCAGTACTTC. Encoded protein: CASSPQGAYEQYF.

The gene calls are TRBV5-1 and TRBJ2-7, with 7 bases that match TRBD1. The CDR3 totals 16 residues. Germline assignment: CDR1 SGHRS and CDR2 YFSETQ. V lost 0 bases and J lost 5; bases outside the gene matches: 11. The CDR3 region is CASSLAIQQGSHEQYF. The CDR3 nucleotides are TGCGCCAGCAGCTTGGCCATCCAACAGGGGAGCCACGAGCAGTACTTC.

The genes are TRBV2 and TRBJ1-2; possibly TRBD1 for D (6 bases). Germline-derived CDR1 and CDR2 are SNHLY and FYNNEI. V lost 5 bases and J 4 bases, leaving 11 bases between the germline ends. The CDR3 is 13 amino acids. DNA of the CDR3: TGTGCCAGCAGTCTAAGGGGGTCCTATGGCTACACCTTC. Protein: CASSLRGSYGYTF.

About this clone: Different DNA sequences within this sample yield the same CDR3. This chain connects TRBV19 to TRBJ2-1, with D maybe TRBD2 (5 bases). Germline CDR1 reads LNHDA; CDR2 reads SQIVND (reference sequence). V was clipped by 3 bases and J by 2 bases, with 11 bases between them. This CDR3 has 15 residues. The chain's CDR3 is CASSMTGGPYNEQFF. The CDR3 DNA reads as TGTGCCAGTAGTATGACTGGAGGACCCTACAATGAGCAGTTCTTC.

The chain has TRBV6-5 and TRBJ1-2; D unresolved. Trimming shortened V by 0 bases and J by 4 bases, and 12 bases separated the two germline ends. The CDR3 covers 15 residues. Germline V CDR1 and CDR2: MNHEY, SVGAGI. DNA for the CDR3: TGTGCCAGCAGTTACTCGTCCCTCCAGGCCTATGGCTACACCTTC. It specifies CASSYSSLQAYGYTF.

The V and J genes are TRBV30 and TRBJ2-7; 8 nucleotides agree with TRBD1. The CDR3 is 15 residues long. Germline V gene lookup returns CDR1 GTSNPN and CDR2 SVGIG (reference sequence). Trimming took 0 bases from V and 2 from J; bases not matched to a gene: 6. CDR3 amino acids: CAWSVGGTGAYEQYF. CDR3 nucleotides: TGTGCCTGGAGTGTAGGGGGGACAGGAGCCTACGAGCAGTACTTC.

The rearrangement links TRBV29-1 to TRBJ2-3, with D perhaps TRBD1 or TRBD2 (7 bases each). Germline loops: CDR1 SQVTM, CDR2 ANQGSEA. CDR3 length: 17 amino acids. V was trimmed by 7 bases and J by 2 bases, leaving 25 bases between them. CDR3 protein: CSAEGASRGGATDTQYF. CDR3 coding DNA: TGCAGCGCTGAGGGGGCCTCTAGGGGAGGGGCCACAGATACGCAGTATTTT.